This T cell receptor beta chain was recorded in a study of shared clonotypes between healthy human individuals. Study-wide background: Aged between 18 and 49, the donors were a couple of women and a few men. Findings of the study overall: Rarefaction analysis demonstrated incomplete sorted-subset sequencing notwithstanding large depth. Sharing across four donors was highest in naive CD4 (around 5%) and lowest in memory CD8 (around 0.4%).

As concerns this clone: Its target is unknown.

Sequencing was performed with immunoSEQ multiplex PCR; in TCRdb, only in-frame clones are kept and a portion is missing. The data show over a million clones, 98% seen once. Germline CDR1 SQVTM, CDR2 ANQGSEA. CDR3 length: 14 amino acids. V lost 7 bases to trimming and J lost 0 bases, with 16 bases between them. Sequenced sample: naive CD4+ T cells sorted from blood. Sample subset: CD45RA+ positively selected. V gene TRBV29-1 combines with J gene TRBJ2-7; tentatively, D is TRBD1 (6 bases). The source is a man aged 25-45 years in good health. The DNA for the CDR3 is TGCAGCGCTCAAGGGGACACGACCTCCTACGAGCAGTACTTC. Translated: CSAQGDTTSYEQYF.